The TCR beta chain described here comes from a study of shared clonotypes between healthy human individuals. Method: immunoSEQ multiplex PCR; TCRdb's copy keeps in-frame clones and lacks some. The sample yields 330,000 or so clones, less than 85% seen once. Researchers partitioned CD4+ cells into CD45RA+ naive and CD45RA-negative memory subsets. Trimming at V came to 2 bases and at J to 7 bases, leaving 8 bases not matched to a gene. CDR1 and CDR2 from the germline V gene are MNHEY and SVGAGI. The CDR3 covers 16 residues. Input material: memory CD4+ T cells sorted from blood. Subset denoted: CD45RA-negative fraction. The gene calls are TRBV6-5 and TRBJ2-2; 9 positions match TRBD2. This clonotype was obtained from a young man in good health. In DNA form, the CDR3 reads TGTGCCAGCAGTTACGGGGCGGGAGGGCACGGCGGGGAGCTGTTTTTT. This sequence encodes CASSYGAGGHGGELFF.